These T cell receptor beta chains were read from a single sample in a study of T cell changes during pregnancy in multiple sclerosis. The assay was immunoSEQ multiplex PCR, and TCRdb's table has in-frame clones only and misses some. The sample has about 39,000 clones, 75% to 95% seen once; the top ten hold approximately 2%. Material: CD4+ T cells from peripheral blood mononuclear cells, obtained after pregnancy. These receptor sequences come from a female donor in good health, enrolled as a control in a pregnancy study. Both conserved end residues are part of each CDR3. D genes are given only for firm matches. Not every row has a clone size; where given, it reads once, few, many or a size class.

clone size: -
D gene: -
V gene: TRBV27
J gene: TRBJ1-4
CDR3 DNA: TGTGCCAGCAGTTTATCGGGTTACGGGTATGAAAAACTGTTTTTT
CDR3 protein: CASSLSGYGYEKLFF

clone size: -
D gene: -
V gene: TRBV27
J gene: TRBJ2-3
CDR3 DNA: TGTGCCAGCAGTAGACAGGTAGTCACAGATACGCAGTATTTT
CDR3 protein: CASSRQVVTDTQYF

clone size: -
D gene: TRBD2
V gene: TRBV28
J gene: TRBJ2-7
CDR3 DNA: TGTGCCAGCAGTTTATACGGGAGGGACTACGAGCAGTACTTC
CDR3 protein: CASSLYGRDYEQYF

clone size: -
D gene: -
V gene: TRBV2
J gene: TRBJ1-4
CDR3 DNA: TGTGCCAGCAGTGAACAGACTTCGGCTAATGAAAAACTGTTTTTT
CDR3 protein: CASSEQTSANEKLFF

clone size: once
D gene: TRBD1
V gene: TRBV19
J gene: TRBJ1-5
CDR3 DNA: TGTGCCAGTAGTCCGAGACAGGGGTTTCAGCCCCAGCATTTT
CDR3 protein: CASSPRQGFQPQHF

clone size: -
D gene: -
V gene: TRBV7-9
J gene: TRBJ1-3
CDR3 DNA: TGTGCCAGCAGCTTCTCACTGGGCTTCTCTGGAAACACCATATATTTT
CDR3 protein: CASSFSLGFSGNTIYF

clone size: -
D gene: -
V gene: TRBV4-2
J gene: TRBJ1-4
CDR3 DNA: TGTGCCAGCAGCCAAGAGGTGGCAGCAACTAATGAAAAACTGTTTTTT
CDR3 protein: CASSQEVAATNEKLFF

clone size: -
D gene: -
V gene: TRBV18
J gene: TRBJ2-3
CDR3 DNA: TGTGCCAGCTCTCCCAGCGGTGGGGGCTATACAGATCCGCAGTATTTT
CDR3 protein: CASSPSGGGYTDPQYF

clone size: -
D gene: -
V gene: TRBV28
J gene: TRBJ2-5
CDR3 DNA: TGTGCCAGCGTGAGAGGAGAGAAGACCCAGTACTTC
CDR3 protein: CASVRGEKTQYF

clone size: -
D gene: TRBD1
V gene: TRBV27
J gene: TRBJ2-1
CDR3 DNA: TGTGCCAGCAGTACCCGGACAGGGGTGGGTAATGAGCAGTTCTTC
CDR3 protein: CASSTRTGVGNEQFF

clone size: -
D gene: TRBD1
V gene: TRBV28
J gene: TRBJ1-5
CDR3 DNA: TGTGCCAGCAGTTTTTTCCTAGGACAGGGGGCTTTTGATAGCAATCAGCCCCAGCATTTT
CDR3 protein: CASSFFLGQGAFDSNQPQHF

clone size: few
D gene: TRBD1
V gene: TRBV18
J gene: TRBJ1-1
CDR3 DNA: TGTGCCAGCTCACCACGGGACAGTGCTGAAGCTTTCTTT
CDR3 protein: CASSPRDSAEAFF

clone size: -
D gene: TRBD2
V gene: TRBV28
J gene: TRBJ2-6
CDR3 DNA: TGTGCCAGCAGTTCGCTAGCGGGGCACCTCTCTGGGGCCAACGTCCTGACTTTC
CDR3 protein: CASSSLAGHLSGANVLTF

clone size: few
D gene: -
V gene: TRBV29-1
J gene: TRBJ1-1
CDR3 DNA: TGCAGCGGACGTCCTCAGGGGAACACTGAAGCTTTCTTT
CDR3 protein: CSGRPQGNTEAFF

clone size: -
D gene: TRBD2
V gene: TRBV27
J gene: TRBJ2-1
CDR3 DNA: TGTGCCAGCAGTACTTCTAGCGGGGGGGTCGGCTACAATGAGCAGTTCTTC
CDR3 protein: CASSTSSGGVGYNEQFF

clone size: -
D gene: -
V gene: TRBV6-1
J gene: TRBJ2-3
CDR3 DNA: TGTGCCAGCATGGACAGAGGACTCACAGATACGCAGTATTTT
CDR3 protein: CASMDRGLTDTQYF

clone size: -
D gene: TRBD1
V gene: TRBV4-3
J gene: TRBJ1-1
CDR3 DNA: TGCGCCAGCAGCCAAGATTACAGGGGCACTGAAGCTTTCTTT
CDR3 protein: CASSQDYRGTEAFF

clone size: -
D gene: TRBD1
V gene: TRBV28
J gene: TRBJ2-7
CDR3 DNA: TGTGCCAGCAGTCACGGGGGACAGGGGGCGAACGAGCAGTACTTC
CDR3 protein: CASSHGGQGANEQYF

clone size: few
D gene: TRBD2
V gene: TRBV5-4
J gene: TRBJ2-7
CDR3 DNA: TGTGCCAGCAGCTTGCAGCGGGGGAGCTCCTACGAGCAGTACTTC
CDR3 protein: CASSLQRGSSYEQYF

clone size: -
D gene: TRBD2
V gene: TRBV7-2
J gene: TRBJ2-7
CDR3 DNA: TGTGCCAGCAGCTTAGTCAGGACTAGCCCCATAGGAACCTACGAGCAGTACTTC
CDR3 protein: CASSLVRTSPIGTYEQYF

clone size: -
D gene: -
V gene: TRBV4-1
J gene: TRBJ2-2
CDR3 DNA: TGCGCCAGCAGCCAATCCGGACATCCCCTCACCGGGGAGCTGTTTTTT
CDR3 protein: CASSQSGHPLTGELFF

clone size: -
D gene: TRBD2
V gene: TRBV10-1
J gene: TRBJ2-3
CDR3 DNA: TGCGCCAGCAGTGGGCCCGGATCTAGCGGGAGAGGTACAGATACGCAGTATTTT
CDR3 protein: CASSGPGSSGRGTDTQYF

clone size: -
D gene: -
V gene: TRBV4-3
J gene: TRBJ1-4
CDR3 DNA: TGCGCCAGCAGCCAAGATCTCGGCAGGAACCCTAATGAAAAACTGTTTTTT
CDR3 protein: CASSQDLGRNPNEKLFF

clone size: once
D gene: TRBD1
V gene: TRBV7-7
J gene: TRBJ2-1
CDR3 DNA: TGTGCTAGCAGCTTGGGACAGGGACCTCAGTTCTTC
CDR3 protein: CASSLGQGPQFF

clone size: -
D gene: TRBD1
V gene: TRBV19
J gene: TRBJ1-5
CDR3 DNA: TGTGCCAGTAGTCCGGACAGGGGGCTCCGGAGCAATCAGCCCCAGCATTTT
CDR3 protein: CASSPDRGLRSNQPQHF

clone size: -
D gene: TRBD2
V gene: TRBV14
J gene: TRBJ2-1
CDR3 DNA: TGTGCCAGCAGCCCGGGACTAGAGCAGTTCTTC
CDR3 protein: CASSPGLEQFF

clone size: -
D gene: -
V gene: TRBV6-5
J gene: TRBJ1-3
CDR3 DNA: TGTGCCAGCTCCCCGGCTTGGGGGCCGGGAAACACCATATATTTT
CDR3 protein: CASSPAWGPGNTIYF